Each of the 23 T cell receptor beta chains below was sequenced from the same sample in a study of blood T cell repertoires in COVID-19. The assay was immunoSEQ multiplex PCR, and TCRdb's table has in-frame clones only and misses some. The sample yields approximately 150,000 clones, around 76% seen once. The sample was peripheral blood. These receptors all stem from a woman in her seventies with acute or convalescent COVID-19.

This sequence joins TRBV5-4 and TRBJ2-7; 8 bases line up with TRBD1. The CDR3 sequence is 15 residues long. After removal of 3 bases from V and 2 bases from J, the junction contained 7 bases not matched to a gene. Germline CDR1 SGHNT, CDR2 YYREEE (reference sequence). CDR3 loop: CASSSPTGATYEQYF. CDR3 in DNA: TGTGCCAGCAGCTCGCCGACAGGGGCGACCTACGAGCAGTACTTC.

V usage is TRBV9 and J usage is TRBJ2-7; 9 nucleotides agree with TRBD1. The junction had 11 bases not matched to a gene; V was cut back by 5 bases and J by 5 bases. CDR3 length: 15 residues. Germline CDR1 SGDLS, CDR2 YYNGEE. CDR3 nucleotide sequence: TGTGCCAGCAGTCCCGGGACAGGGTTTTTCGACGAGCAGTACTTC. Translating gives CASSPGTGFFDEQYF.

This chain links TRBV4-1 with TRBJ1-3; no reliable D call. The CDR3 is made up of 17 amino acids. The V and J ends lost 4 bases and 0 bases respectively, with 16 bases between them. Germline V gives CDR1 MGHRA, CDR2 YSYEKL. For the CDR3, the DNA is TGCGCCAGCAGCCTATCCCCTCGGGGTGGCTCTGGAAACACCATATATTTT. Protein sequence: CASSLSPRGGSGNTIYF.

This clone has only a few counts. The chain combines TRBV6-5 with TRBJ2-3, with 9 bases lining up with TRBD1. Looked up from germline, CDR1 is MNHEY and CDR2 is SVGAGI. The V and J ends lost 6 bases and 1 base, in that order; junction bases with no gene match: 5. This CDR3 contains 15 residues. The DNA for the CDR3 is TGTGCCAGCAGACGACGGACAGGGGGCACAGATACGCAGTATTTT. Translated: CASRRRTGGTDTQYF.

The chain combines TRBV19 with TRBJ1-2; 7 nucleotides line up with TRBD1. V gave up 6 bases and J gave up 5 bases; unmatched junction bases: 6. CDR1 LNHDA and CDR2 SQIVND come from the germline V gene (reference sequence). CDR3 length: 13 amino acids. The CDR3 DNA sequence: TGTGCCAGTAGGGGACAGAGCTCTTATGGCTACACCTTC. This translates into CASRGQSSYGYTF.

The genes are TRBV24-1 and TRBJ2-7; the match to TRBD1 covers 8 bases. Germline CDR1 KGHDR, CDR2 SFDVKD. V trimming: 7 bases; J trimming: 5 bases; junction bases outside the gene matches: 9. The CDR3 runs 14 residues. CDR3 bases: TGTGCCACCAGCCAGGGGGCAGGAGACGACGAGCAGTACTTC. Translated: CATSQGAGDDEQYF.

The rearrangement links TRBV30 to TRBJ2-1, with D possibly matching TRBD2 (5 bases). The CDR3 is made up of 12 amino acids. Germline CDR1 is GTSNPN and CDR2 is SVGIG (reference sequence). Between the trimmed V and J ends, which lost 3 bases and 8 bases, there was a span of 11 bases. The CDR3 region is CAWRGRTDEQFF. CDR3 bases: TGTGCCTGGAGGGGGAGAACCGATGAGCAGTTCTTC.

The V call is TRBV6-5, the J call TRBJ1-2; maybe TRBD1 (5 bases). Trimming removed 2 bases at V and 4 bases at J, with 11 bases between. CDR1 is MNHEY and CDR2 is SVGAGI in the germline V gene. The CDR3 sequence is 14 residues long. CDR3 loop: CASSYGQGGYGYTF. CDR3 sequence (DNA): TGTGCCAGCAGTTACGGTCAGGGCGGCTATGGCTACACCTTC.

The chain employs TRBV30 and TRBJ1-1; D not resolved. There are 14 residues in the CDR3. Germline CDR1 GTSNPN, CDR2 SVGIG (reference sequence). Trimming removed 4 bases from V and 8 bases from J, with 20 bases in between. CDR3 protein: CAWTGGYTSAEAFF. The CDR3 DNA follows: TGTGCCTGGACCGGAGGTTATACGTCGGCAGAAGCTTTCTTT.

The gene calls are TRBV5-6 and TRBJ1-2; TRBD1 matches 8 bases. CDR1 and CDR2 (germline): SGHDT, YYEEEE. The CDR3 totals 16 residues. J was trimmed by 1 base and V by 4 bases; bases with no gene match: 9. CDR3 nucleotide sequence: TGTGCCAGCAGCCAAAACAGGGGGACGCTTAACTATGGCTACACCTTC. Translation gives CASSQNRGTLNYGYTF.

The rearrangement uses TRBV12-1 and TRBJ2-3; TRBD2, the table's D call, was not compared with the DNA. TRBV12-1 is a pseudogene. This CDR3 has 14 residues. CDR3 DNA: TGTGCCAGCAGCTTTAAACTAAGCACAGATACGCAGTATTTT. Its translation: CASSFKLSTDTQYF.

The chain has TRBV30 and TRBJ1-4, with D uncertain. V was trimmed by 5 bases and J by 0 bases, leaving 16 bases between them. CDR1 is GTSNPN, CDR2 SVGIG, per germline (reference sequence). The CDR3 has 16 residues. DNA for the CDR3: TGTGCCTGGGGAAAAAAAACGGGGACAACTAATGAAAAACTGTTTTTT. Amino acid sequence: CAWGKKTGTTNEKLFF.

The count of this clone is one. The genes are TRBV5-1 and TRBJ2-5; possibly TRBD2 for D (6 bases). In germline, CDR1 is SGHRS, CDR2 YFSETQ. The CDR3 is made up of 14 amino acids. V shed 0 bases and J shed 2 bases, with 8 bases lying between them. The CDR3 bases are TGCGCCAGCAGCTTGGGGGGGGTACAAGAGACCCAGTACTTC. This encodes CASSLGGVQETQYF.

J is TRBJ2-3 and V is TRBV6-1, with 8 bases aligning to TRBD2. Germline trimming cut 1 base from V and 1 base from J; bases unmatched to any gene: 4. CDR1 and CDR2 (germline): MNHNS, SASEGT. The CDR3 extends over 16 amino acids. The CDR3 region has the DNA TGTGCCAGCAGTGAAGTAGCCGGGAGGGGCACAGATACGCAGTATTTT. Translation: CASSEVAGRGTDTQYF.

V and J are TRBV7-2 and TRBJ2-7; TRBD2 matches 8 bases. The length of the CDR3 is 16 residues. In germline, CDR1 is SGHTA, CDR2 FQGNSA. Unmatched junction bases numbered 8, after V lost 4 bases and J lost 0 bases. CDR3 coding DNA: TGTGCCAGCAGCTCTGGACTAGCTCACAACTCCTACGAGCAGTACTTC. Encoded protein: CASSSGLAHNSYEQYF.

V is TRBV6-5 and J is TRBJ1-5; D is possibly TRBD1 (5 bases). This CDR3 spans 12 amino acids. V shed 8 bases and J shed 3 bases, with 8 bases lying between them. Germline CDR1 reads MNHEY; CDR2 reads SVGAGI. The CDR3: CASRDFNQPQHF. For the CDR3, the DNA is TGTGCCAGCCGGGACTTCAATCAGCCCCAGCATTTT.

The CDR3 sequence is CASSPETLRETQYF. CDR3 in DNA: TGTGCCAGCTCACCGGAGACCCTCCGAGAGACCCAGTACTTC. V and J are TRBV18 and TRBJ2-5; no clear D gene. From germline, CDR1 is KGHSH and CDR2 LQKENI. There are 14 residues in the CDR3. V lost 3 bases, J lost 4 bases, and 12 bases lay in between.

This clone was detected a few times. The rearrangement links TRBV6-5 to TRBJ1-5; no firm D call. In germline, CDR1 is MNHEY, CDR2 SVGAGI. Deletions cut 8 bases from V and 0 bases from J, with 8 bases between. CDR3 length equals 13 residues. Here the CDR3 DNA reads TGTGCCAGCGAGGATTATAGCAATCAGCCCCAGCATTTT. It translates to CASEDYSNQPQHF.

The chain links TRBV3-1 (or the pseudogene TRBV3-2) to TRBJ1-2, with TRBD1 matching 11 bases. V gave up 6 bases and J gave up 5 bases; unmatched junction bases: 8. This CDR3 is 15 amino acids long. Per the germline V gene, CDR1 is LGHDT and CDR2 is YNNKEL (reference sequence). CDR3 DNA sequence: TGTGCCAGCAGTGAATCCGGGACAGGGGGGTATGGCTACACCTTC. Translated, it gives CASSESGTGGYGYTF.

This chain joins TRBV7-9 and TRBJ2-2; maybe TRBD1 (5 bases). Trimming left V 5 bases short and J 6 bases short, with 10 bases between. Per germline, CDR1 SEHNR and CDR2 FQNEAQ (reference sequence). This CDR3 spans 13 amino acids. CDR3 bases: TGTGCCAGCAGCCCATCAGGGTCCGGGGAGCTGTTTTTT. Protein sequence: CASSPSGSGELFF. The variable domain in full, with the rest retrieved from reference TRBV7-9 and TRBJ2-2, is DTGVSQNPRHKITKRGQNVTFRCDPISEHNRLYWYRQTLGQGPEFLTYFQNEAQLEKSRLLSDRFSAERPKGSFSTLEIQRTEQGDSAMYLCASSPSGSGELFFGEGSRLTVL.

This chain joins TRBV9 and TRBJ1-2; TRBD1 agrees at 9 bases. CDR3 length: 15 residues. Germline loops: CDR1 SGDLS, CDR2 YYNGEE. The V gene end was trimmed by 4 bases and the J gene end by 5 bases; junction bases not matched to a gene: 9. Here the CDR3 DNA reads TGTGCCAGCAGCCCAATTTCCGACAGGGGGTATGGCTACACCTTC. This encodes CASSPISDRGYGYTF.

J is TRBJ1-1 and V is TRBV10-3; D ambiguous. CDR1 is ENHRY, CDR2 SYGVKD, per germline. The CDR3 runs to 15 residues. V lost 7 bases and J lost 0, with 15 bases in between. CDR3 residues: CAIKSSPRMNTEAFF. CDR3 nucleotide sequence: TGTGCCATCAAGAGTTCACCACGCATGAACACTGAAGCTTTCTTT.

This rearrangement joins TRBV5-4 to TRBJ1-5; tentatively, D is TRBD1 (6 bases). CDR3 length: 15 amino acids. Germline lookup yields CDR1 SGHNT and CDR2 YYREEE (reference sequence). Trimming took off 7 bases at V and 2 bases at J, with 16 bases between the two ends. CDR3 loop: CASADLQGGNQPQHF. The CDR3 DNA reads as TGTGCCAGCGCAGACCTACAGGGCGGCAATCAGCCCCAGCATTTT.